The present TCR beta chain was sequenced within a study of a mutant IDH1 vaccine in newly diagnosed glioma. The wider study: Vaccination began 4-6 weeks post radiotherapy alone, or with temozolomide cycles. The earlier regimen, radiotherapy, temozolomide, or both, was most often both. Study-wide results and limits: Changes in top peripheral clonotypes did not appear linked to pseudoprogression.

Noted time point: week 11, during vaccination. Doses of 300 ug of mutant IDH1 20-mer peptide were given with topical imiquimod. Produced via immunoSEQ multiplex PCR; TCRdb's table is partial and in-frame only. The sample lists 100,000 to 120,000 clones, around 90% occurring once. Germline loops: CDR1 SGHRS, CDR2 YFSETQ. The V and J ends lost 0 bases and 2 bases respectively, with 10 bases between them. The CDR3 totals 15 residues. As concerns this clone: Its cognate antigen is unknown.

The origin of this receptor is a woman between 45 and 60 years old with glioma. The chain uses TRBV5-1 and TRBJ2-3; TRBD2 is a possible D gene (5 bases). The specimen was PBMCs, collected from a glioma patient whose treatment included an IDH1 peptide vaccine. CDR3 sequence reads: CASSLEGALTDTQYF. The CDR3 bases are TGCGCCAGCAGCTTGGAGGGAGCCCTCACAGATACGCAGTATTTT.